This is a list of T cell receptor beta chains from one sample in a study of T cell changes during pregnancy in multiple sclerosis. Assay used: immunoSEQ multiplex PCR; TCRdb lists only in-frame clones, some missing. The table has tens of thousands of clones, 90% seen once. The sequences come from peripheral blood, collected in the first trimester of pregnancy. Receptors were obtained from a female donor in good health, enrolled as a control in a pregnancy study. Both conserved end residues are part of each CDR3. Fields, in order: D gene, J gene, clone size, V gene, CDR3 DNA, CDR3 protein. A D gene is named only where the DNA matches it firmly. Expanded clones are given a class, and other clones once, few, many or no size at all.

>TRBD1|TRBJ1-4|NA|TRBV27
TGTGCCAGCAGTTTAAAATTTATTGTACGGGACAGTTATAATGAAAAACTGTTTTTT
CASSLKFIVRDSYNEKLFF
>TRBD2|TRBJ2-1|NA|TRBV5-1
TGCGCCAGCAGCTGGACTAGCGGAGTCTCCTACAATGAGCAGTTCTTC
CASSWTSGVSYNEQFF
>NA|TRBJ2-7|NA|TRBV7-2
TGTGCCAGCAGCCCCCGGGCGAGGGCCTACGAGCAGTACTTC
CASSPRARAYEQYF
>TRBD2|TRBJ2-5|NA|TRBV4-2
TGTGCCAGCAGCCCTCGCCGGGGGGGGGAGGAGACCCAGTACTTC
CASSPRRGGEETQYF
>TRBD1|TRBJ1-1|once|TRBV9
TGTGCCAGCAGCTTCCGCTCGACAGGGCGCGCTGAAGCTTTCTTT
CASSFRSTGRAEAFF
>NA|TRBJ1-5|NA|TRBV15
TGTGCCACCAGCAGAGAATGGGGGGATCAGCCCCAGCATTTT
CATSREWGDQPQHF
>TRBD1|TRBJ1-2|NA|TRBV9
TGTGCCAGCAGCGCCAGGGGGCAGGGAGGCTATGGCTACACCTTC
CASSARGQGGYGYTF
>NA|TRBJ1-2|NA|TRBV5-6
TGTGCCAGCAGCCCCTGGGAGGATTGGGGTGGCTACACCTTC
CASSPWEDWGGYTF
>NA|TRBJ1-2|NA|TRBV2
TGTGCCAGCAGTGGCGACAACCGCTATGGCTACACCTTC
CASSGDNRYGYTF
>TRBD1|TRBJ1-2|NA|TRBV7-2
TGTGCCAGCAGCGTTCCGGGACAGGGGAGTCCCTACACCTTC
CASSVPGQGSPYTF
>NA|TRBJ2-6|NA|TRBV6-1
TGTGCCAGCAGTGTGATCACTGTCCTCGCCGGCGGTGGGGCCAACGTCCTGACTTTC
CASSVITVLAGGGANVLTF
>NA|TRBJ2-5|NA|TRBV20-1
TGCAGTGCTAGCCTTCAAGAGACCCAGTACTTC
CSASLQETQYF
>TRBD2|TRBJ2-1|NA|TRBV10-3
TGTGCCATCAGTGAGTTCGCGGGAGGAGCGGAGCAGTTCTTC
CAISEFAGGAEQFF
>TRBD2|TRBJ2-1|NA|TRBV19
TGTGCCATTAGCGGGAGGATTTACAATGAGCAGTTCTTC
CAISGRIYNEQFF
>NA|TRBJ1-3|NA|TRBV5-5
TGTGCCAGCAACTCGGGGACAAATTCTGGAAACACCATATATTTT
CASNSGTNSGNTIYF
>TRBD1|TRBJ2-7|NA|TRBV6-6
TGTGCCAGCAGTGCCTCCGACAGGGGACTGCGCGAGCAGTACTTC
CASSASDRGLREQYF
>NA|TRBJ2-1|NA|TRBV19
TGTGCCAGTAGTATGGGCATCGCTGAGCAGTTCTTC
CASSMGIAEQFF
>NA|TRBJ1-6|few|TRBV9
TGTGCCAGCAGCGTAGGACTCAATAATTCACCCCTCCACTTT
CASSVGLNNSPLHF
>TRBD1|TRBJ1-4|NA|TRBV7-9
TGTGCCAGCAGCTCTGACAGGGCAAATGAAAAACTGTTTTTT
CASSSDRANEKLFF
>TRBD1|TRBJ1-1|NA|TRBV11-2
TGTGCCAGCAGTTTCCAAACAGGGGGAGCTTTCTTT
CASSFQTGGAFF
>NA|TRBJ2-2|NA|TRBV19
TGTGCCAGTAGTATGAGAGGCGGCGTGGGGGAGCTGTTTTTT
CASSMRGGVGELFF
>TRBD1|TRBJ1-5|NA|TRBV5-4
TGTGCCAGCAGCTTCGACAGGGGGCCCTATCAGCCCCAGCATTTT
CASSFDRGPYQPQHF
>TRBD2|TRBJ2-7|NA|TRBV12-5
TGTGCTAGTGGGCTGGGGGGGTTAAGGGAGCAGTACTTC
CASGLGGLREQYF
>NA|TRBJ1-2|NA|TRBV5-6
TGTGCCAGCAGCTCACTTGGGGGAGGTGCCTATGGCTACACCTTC
CASSSLGGGAYGYTF
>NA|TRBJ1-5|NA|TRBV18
TGTGCCAGCTCACCTTCGTGGGAGAGCAATCAGCCCCAGCATTTT
CASSPSWESNQPQHF
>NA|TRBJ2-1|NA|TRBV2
TGTGCCAGCAGCCTGGAGGATGAGCAGTTCTTC
CASSLEDEQFF
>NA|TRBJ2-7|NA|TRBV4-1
TGCGCCAGCAGCCAAGGGCAGGGGAACTACGAGCAGTACTTC
CASSQGQGNYEQYF
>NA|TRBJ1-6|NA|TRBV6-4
TGTGCCAGCAGTGACTCCCAGGGAGGATCACCCCTCCACTTT
CASSDSQGGSPLHF